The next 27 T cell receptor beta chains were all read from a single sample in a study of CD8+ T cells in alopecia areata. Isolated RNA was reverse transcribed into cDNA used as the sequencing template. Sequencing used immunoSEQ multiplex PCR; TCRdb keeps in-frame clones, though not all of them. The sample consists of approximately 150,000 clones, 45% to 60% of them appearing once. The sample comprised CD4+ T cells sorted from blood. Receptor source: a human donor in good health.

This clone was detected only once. Here the CDR3 reads CTSSQVGQLRGGEKLFF. In DNA form, the CDR3 reads TGCACCAGCAGCCAAGTTGGTCAGCTTCGAGGTGGTGAAAAACTGTTTTTT. The chain uses TRBV1 and TRBJ1-4. TRBV1 is recorded as a pseudogene. The CDR3 totals 17 residues.

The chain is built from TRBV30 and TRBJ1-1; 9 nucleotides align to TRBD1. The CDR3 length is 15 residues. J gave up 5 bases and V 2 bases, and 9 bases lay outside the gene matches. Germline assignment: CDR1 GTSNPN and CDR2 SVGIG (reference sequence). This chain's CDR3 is CAWSSKQGARTEAFF. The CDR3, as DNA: TGTGCCTGGAGTTCAAAACAGGGGGCCCGGACTGAAGCTTTCTTT.

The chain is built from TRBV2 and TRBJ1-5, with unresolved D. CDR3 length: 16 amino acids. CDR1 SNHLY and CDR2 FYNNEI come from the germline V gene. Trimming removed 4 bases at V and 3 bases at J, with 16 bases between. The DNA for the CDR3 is TGTGCCAGCAGTGGGGAGACGGGAATCTACAATCAGCCCCAGCATTTT. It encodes CASSGETGIYNQPQHF.

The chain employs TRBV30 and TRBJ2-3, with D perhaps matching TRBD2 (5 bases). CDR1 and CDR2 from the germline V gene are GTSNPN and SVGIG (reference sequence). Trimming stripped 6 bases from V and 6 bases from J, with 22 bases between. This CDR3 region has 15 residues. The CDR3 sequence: CACGNRARGLDTQYF. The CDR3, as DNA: TGTGCCTGCGGGAATCGGGCCCGGGGTTTGGATACGCAGTATTTT.

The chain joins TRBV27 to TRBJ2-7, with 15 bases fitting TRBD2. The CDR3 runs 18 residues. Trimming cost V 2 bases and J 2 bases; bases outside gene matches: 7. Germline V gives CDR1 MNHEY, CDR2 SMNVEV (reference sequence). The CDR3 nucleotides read TGTGCCAGCAGTTTAAAAGGACTAGCGGGAGGGCTACCCTACGAGCAGTACTTC. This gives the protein CASSLKGLAGGLPYEQYF.

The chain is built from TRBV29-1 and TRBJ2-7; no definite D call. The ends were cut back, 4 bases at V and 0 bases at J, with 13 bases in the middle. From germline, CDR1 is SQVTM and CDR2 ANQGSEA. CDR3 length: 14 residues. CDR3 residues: CSVGWRPRSYEQYF. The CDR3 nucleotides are TGCAGCGTTGGTTGGCGGCCCCGCTCCTACGAGCAGTACTTC.

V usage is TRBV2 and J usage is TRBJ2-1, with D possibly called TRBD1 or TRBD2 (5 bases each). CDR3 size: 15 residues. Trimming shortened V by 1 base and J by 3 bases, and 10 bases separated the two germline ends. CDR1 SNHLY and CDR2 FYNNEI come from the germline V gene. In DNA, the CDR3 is TGTGCCAGCAGTGAAGGAGAGGGGTTCTACAATGAGCAGTTCTTC. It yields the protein CASSEGEGFYNEQFF.

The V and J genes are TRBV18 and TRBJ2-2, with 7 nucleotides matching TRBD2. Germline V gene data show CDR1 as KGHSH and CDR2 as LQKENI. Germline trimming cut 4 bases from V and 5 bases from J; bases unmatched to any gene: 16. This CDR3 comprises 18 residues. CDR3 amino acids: CASSLRRTERDPTGELFF. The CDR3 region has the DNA TGTGCCAGCTCACTCAGGCGGACGGAGCGGGATCCTACCGGGGAGCTGTTTTTT.

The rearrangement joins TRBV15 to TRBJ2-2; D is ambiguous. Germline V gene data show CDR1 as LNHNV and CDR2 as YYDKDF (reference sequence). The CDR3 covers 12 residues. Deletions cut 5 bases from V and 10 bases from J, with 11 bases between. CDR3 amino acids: CATSLRWEELFF. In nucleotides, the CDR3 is TGTGCCACCAGCCTACGCTGGGAGGAGCTGTTTTTT.

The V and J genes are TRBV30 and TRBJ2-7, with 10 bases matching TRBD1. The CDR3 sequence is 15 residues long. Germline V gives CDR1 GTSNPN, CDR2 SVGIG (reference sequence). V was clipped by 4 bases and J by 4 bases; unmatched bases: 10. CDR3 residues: CAWNLGQGDRYEQYF. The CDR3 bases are TGTGCCTGGAACCTTGGACAGGGGGATAGGTACGAGCAGTACTTC.

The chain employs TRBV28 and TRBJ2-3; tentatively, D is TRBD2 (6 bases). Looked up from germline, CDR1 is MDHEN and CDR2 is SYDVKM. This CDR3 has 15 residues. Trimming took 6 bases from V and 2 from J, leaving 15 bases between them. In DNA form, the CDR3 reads TGTGCCAGCAGCGGCGGGGCGGGGCTCACAGATACGCAGTATTTT. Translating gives CASSGGAGLTDTQYF.

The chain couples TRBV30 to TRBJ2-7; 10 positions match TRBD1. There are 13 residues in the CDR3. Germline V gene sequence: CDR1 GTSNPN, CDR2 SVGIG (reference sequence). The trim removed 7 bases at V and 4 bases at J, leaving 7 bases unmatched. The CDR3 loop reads CASSGQGIYEQYF. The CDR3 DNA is TGTGCCTCGTCGGGACAGGGGATTTACGAGCAGTACTTC. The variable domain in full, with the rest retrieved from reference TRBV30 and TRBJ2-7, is SQTIHQWPATLVQPVGSPLSLECTVEGTSNPNLYWYRQAAGRGLQLLFYSVGIGQISSEVPQNLSASRPQDRQFILSSKKLLLSDSGFYLCASSGQGIYEQYFGPGTRLTVT.

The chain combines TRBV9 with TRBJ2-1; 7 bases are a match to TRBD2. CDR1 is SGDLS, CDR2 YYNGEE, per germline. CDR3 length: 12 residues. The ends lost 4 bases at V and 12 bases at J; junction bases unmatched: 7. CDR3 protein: CASSRRTGGQFF. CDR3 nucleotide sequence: TGTGCCAGCAGCAGGCGCACGGGAGGGCAGTTCTTC.

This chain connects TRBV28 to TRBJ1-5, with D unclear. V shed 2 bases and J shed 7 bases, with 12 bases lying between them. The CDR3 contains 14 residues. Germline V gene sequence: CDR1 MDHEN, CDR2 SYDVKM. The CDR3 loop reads CASSLKYVGQPQHF. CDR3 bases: TGTGCCAGCAGTTTAAAGTATGTTGGGCAGCCCCAGCATTTT.

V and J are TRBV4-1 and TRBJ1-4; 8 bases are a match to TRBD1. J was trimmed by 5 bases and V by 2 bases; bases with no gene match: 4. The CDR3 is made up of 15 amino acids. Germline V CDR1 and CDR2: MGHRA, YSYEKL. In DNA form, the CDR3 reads TGCGCCAGCAGCCAATCACAGGGGGAAAATGAAAAACTGTTTTTT. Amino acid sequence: CASSQSQGENEKLFF.

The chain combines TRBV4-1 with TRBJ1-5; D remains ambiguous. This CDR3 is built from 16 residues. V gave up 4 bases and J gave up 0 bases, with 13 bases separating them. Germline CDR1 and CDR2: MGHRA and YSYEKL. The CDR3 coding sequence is TGCGCCAGCAGCCCTACAGAATACTATAGCAATCAGCCCCAGCATTTT. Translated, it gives CASSPTEYYSNQPQHF.

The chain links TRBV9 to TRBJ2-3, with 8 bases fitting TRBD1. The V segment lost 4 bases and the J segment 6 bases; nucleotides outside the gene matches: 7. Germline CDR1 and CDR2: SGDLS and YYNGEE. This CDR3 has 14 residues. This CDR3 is CASSPWTGLDTQYF. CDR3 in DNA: TGTGCCAGCAGCCCCTGGACAGGGCTCGATACGCAGTATTTT.

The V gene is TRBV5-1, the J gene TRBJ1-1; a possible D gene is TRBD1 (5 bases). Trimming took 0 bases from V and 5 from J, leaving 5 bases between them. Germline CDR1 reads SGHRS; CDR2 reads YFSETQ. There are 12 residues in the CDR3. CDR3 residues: CASSLEGTEAFF. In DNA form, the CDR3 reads TGCGCCAGCAGCTTGGAGGGGACTGAAGCTTTCTTT.

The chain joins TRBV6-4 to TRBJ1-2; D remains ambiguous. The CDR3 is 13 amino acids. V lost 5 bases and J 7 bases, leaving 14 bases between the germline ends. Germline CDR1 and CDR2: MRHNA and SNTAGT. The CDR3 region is CASSLLPRSGYTF. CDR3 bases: TGTGCCAGCAGTTTACTACCCCGTAGTGGCTACACCTTC.

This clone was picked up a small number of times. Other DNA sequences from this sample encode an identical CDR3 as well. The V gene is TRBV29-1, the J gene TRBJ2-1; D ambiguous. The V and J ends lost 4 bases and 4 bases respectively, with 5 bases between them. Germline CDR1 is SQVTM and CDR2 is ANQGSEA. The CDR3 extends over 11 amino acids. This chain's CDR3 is CSVGPYNEQFF. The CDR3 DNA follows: TGCAGCGTTGGACCTTACAATGAGCAGTTCTTC.

The CDR3 region has the DNA TGCGCCAGCAGCCAGGCGGGACGCTTCTACGAGCAGTACTTC. Translating it yields CASSQAGRFYEQYF. The chain recombines TRBV4-1 with TRBJ2-7; D might be TRBD2 (6 bases). Germline lookup yields CDR1 MGHRA and CDR2 YSYEKL. Trimming took off 3 bases at V and 3 bases at J, with 12 bases between the two ends. This CDR3 has 14 amino acids.

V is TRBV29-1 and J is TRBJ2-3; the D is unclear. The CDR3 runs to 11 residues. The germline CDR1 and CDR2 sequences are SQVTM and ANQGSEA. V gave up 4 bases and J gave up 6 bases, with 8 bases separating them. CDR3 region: CSVGMTDTQYF. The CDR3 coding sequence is TGCAGCGTTGGTATGACGGATACGCAGTATTTT.

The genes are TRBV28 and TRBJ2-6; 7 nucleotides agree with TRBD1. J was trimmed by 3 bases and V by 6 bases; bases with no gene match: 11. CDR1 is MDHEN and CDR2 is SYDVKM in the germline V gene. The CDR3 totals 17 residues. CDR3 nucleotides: TGTGCCAGCAGACCTGTGGTCAGGGGGTTTGGGGCCAACGTCCTGACTTTC. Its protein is CASRPVVRGFGANVLTF.

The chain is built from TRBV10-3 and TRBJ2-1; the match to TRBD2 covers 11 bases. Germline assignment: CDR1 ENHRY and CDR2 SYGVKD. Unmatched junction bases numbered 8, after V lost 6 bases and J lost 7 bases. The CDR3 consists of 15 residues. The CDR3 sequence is CAIRATSGSINEQFF. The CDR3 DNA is TGTGCCATCAGGGCAACTAGCGGGAGTATTAATGAGCAGTTCTTC.

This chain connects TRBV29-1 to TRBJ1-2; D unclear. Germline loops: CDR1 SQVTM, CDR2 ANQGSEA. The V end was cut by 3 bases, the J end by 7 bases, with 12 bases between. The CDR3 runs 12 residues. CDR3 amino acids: CSVDSPRGGYTF. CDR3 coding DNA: TGCAGCGTTGACAGTCCTCGGGGTGGCTACACCTTC.

Here the CDR3 DNA reads TGCGCCAGCAGCTTGAACGGGAGGAGAGAATACAATGAGCAGTTCTTC. It is translated as CASSLNGRREYNEQFF. The chain carries TRBV5-1 and TRBJ2-1, with 7 bases lining up with TRBD2. The germline CDR1 and CDR2 sequences are SGHRS and YFSETQ. The CDR3 spans 16 residues. J was trimmed by 4 bases and V by 1 base; bases with no gene match: 8.

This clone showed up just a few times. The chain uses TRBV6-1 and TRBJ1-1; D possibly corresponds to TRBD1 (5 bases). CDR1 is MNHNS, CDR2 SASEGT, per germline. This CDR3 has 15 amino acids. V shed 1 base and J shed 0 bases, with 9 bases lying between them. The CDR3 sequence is CASSEDRSMNTEAFF. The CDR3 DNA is TGTGCCAGCAGTGAAGACAGGTCTATGAACACTGAAGCTTTCTTT.